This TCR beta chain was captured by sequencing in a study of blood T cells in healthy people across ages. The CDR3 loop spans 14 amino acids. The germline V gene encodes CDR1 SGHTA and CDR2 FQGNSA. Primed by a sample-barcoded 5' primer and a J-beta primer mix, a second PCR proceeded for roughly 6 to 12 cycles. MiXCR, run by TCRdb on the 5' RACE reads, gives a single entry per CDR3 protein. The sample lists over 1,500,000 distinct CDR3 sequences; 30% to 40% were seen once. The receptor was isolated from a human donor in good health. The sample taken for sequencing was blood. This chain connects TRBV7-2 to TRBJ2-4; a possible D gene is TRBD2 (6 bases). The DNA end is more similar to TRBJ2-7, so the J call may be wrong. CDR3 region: CASSPVIGGLEQYF. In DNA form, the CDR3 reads TGTGCCAGCAGCCCAGTGATCGGGGGTCTCGAGCAGTACTTC.